This T cell receptor (beta chain) is from a study of tumor-infiltrating lymphocytes in primary liver carcinoma. Production of TCR beta cDNA used 400 to 650 ng total RNA together with a constant-region primer. Employing slightly modified ARM-PCR, three nested multiplex PCR rounds were run, and these gave rise to the TCR beta libraries. TRBV1-TRBV30 forward and Cbeta reverse primers drove the first two roughly 11-cycle rounds. Using its own MiXCR run on the multiplex PCR reads, TCRdb lists one record per CDR3 protein. The sample lists around 330,000 distinct CDR3 sequences; about 50% were seen once. With 5 bases clipped from V and 3 bases from J, the junction kept 7 bases outside the gene matches. Germline CDR1 SQVTM, CDR2 ANQGSEA. The CDR3 extends over 14 amino acids. This clonotype was recorded at least ten times. Germline DNA was extracted alongside blood RNA, which was obtained from unsorted whole blood.

This rearrangement joins TRBV29-1 to TRBJ2-7, with 10 bases that match TRBD1. The receptor's source is a woman aged 25 to 39 with primary liver carcinoma and hepatitis B virus infection. Sequencing used peripheral blood. The CDR3 protein is CSVSGTGALYEQYF. The CDR3 coding sequence is TGCAGCGTTTCCGGGACAGGGGCGCTCTACGAGCAGTACTTC.